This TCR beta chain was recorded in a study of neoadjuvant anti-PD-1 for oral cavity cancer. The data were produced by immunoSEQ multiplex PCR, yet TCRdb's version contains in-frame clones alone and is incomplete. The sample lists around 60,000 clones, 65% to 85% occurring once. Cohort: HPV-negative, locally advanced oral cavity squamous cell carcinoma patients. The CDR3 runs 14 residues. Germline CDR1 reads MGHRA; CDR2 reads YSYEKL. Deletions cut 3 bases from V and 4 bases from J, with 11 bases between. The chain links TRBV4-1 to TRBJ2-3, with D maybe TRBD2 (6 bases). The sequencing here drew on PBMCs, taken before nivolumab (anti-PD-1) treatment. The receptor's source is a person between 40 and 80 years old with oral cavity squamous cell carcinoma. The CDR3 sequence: CASSHPGDADTQYF. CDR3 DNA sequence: TGCGCCAGCAGCCATCCGGGAGATGCAGATACGCAGTATTTT.